This entry lists 25 T cell receptor beta chains sequenced from one sample in a study of post-analysis software for immune sequencing data. Study results and limitations: TRBV5-6, TRBV5-1 and TRBV20-1 belonged to a set of roughly 5 TRBV segments that were more frequent in patients than controls.

Every TCR beta cDNA library bore unique molecular identifiers. Each CDR3 protein gets one entry after TCRdb re-called the PCR reads with MiXCR. The table lists about 260,000 distinct CDR3 sequences, 36% of them singletons, with around 4.8% in the top ten. Their antigens remain unidentified. Material for sequencing was blood. The receptors originated from a girl between 10 and 17 years old with multiple sclerosis.

A remark on this clonotype: Possible read error: a much larger clone is one base away. This chain connects TRBV14 to TRBJ1-2, with D possibly TRBD1 on 6 matching bases. Germline V lookup: CDR1 SGHDN, CDR2 FVKESK. There are 13 residues in the CDR3. Trimming removed 7 bases from V and 4 bases from J, with 13 bases in between. DNA for the CDR3: TGTGCCAGCAAAGCTACAGGGAGCTATGGCTACACCTTC. This gives the protein CASKATGSYGYTF.

The chain joins TRBV3-1 to TRBJ1-1; D gene ambiguous. From germline, CDR1 is LGHDT and CDR2 YNNKEL (reference sequence). The V end was cut by 4 bases, the J end by 5 bases, with 14 bases between. The CDR3 contains 14 residues. The CDR3 loop is CASSPLMGATEAFF. The DNA for the CDR3 is TGTGCCAGCAGCCCTTTAATGGGCGCTACTGAAGCTTTCTTT. Full variable domain (missing parts from reference TRBV3-1 and TRBJ1-1): DTAVSQTPKYLVTQMGNDKSIKCEQNLGHDTMYWYKQDSKKFLKIMFSYNNKELIINETVPNRFSPKSPDKAHLNLHINSLELGDSAVYFCASSPLMGATEAFFGQGTRLTVV.

The chain carries TRBV5-5 and TRBJ2-3; D possibly uses TRBD1 or TRBD2 (5 bases each). Germline assignment: CDR1 SGHKS and CDR2 YYEKEE (reference sequence). V was trimmed by 8 bases and J by 3 bases, leaving 16 bases between them. The CDR3 has 14 amino acids. Written as DNA, the CDR3 is TGTGCCAGTAGCCCGGGGCCATCAACAGATACGCAGTATTTT. The encoded protein is CASSPGPSTDTQYF.

The J gene is TRBJ2-1, the V gene TRBV29-1; no definite D call. The V gene lost 6 bases and the J gene lost 7 bases, with 13 bases spanning the gap. CDR3 length: 12 residues. The germline V gene has CDR1 SQVTM and CDR2 ANQGSEA. CDR3: CSVTLLFNEQFF. The CDR3 nucleotides are TGCAGCGTGACGTTGCTCTTTAATGAGCAGTTCTTC.

This clonotype was observed many times. V and J are TRBV7-3 and TRBJ1-2; D is possibly TRBD1 (6 bases). V lost 8 bases and J 8 bases, leaving 15 bases between the germline ends. The CDR3 length is 12 residues. Germline lookup yields CDR1 SGHTA and CDR2 FQGTGA. The CDR3 DNA reads TGTGCCAGCTCGGCAGGGGCAAACGGCTACACCTTC. This sequence encodes CASSAGANGYTF.

This clonotype was picked up a small number of times. Given a much more abundant clone one base away, this may be a read error. The chain joins TRBV12-3 or TRBV12-4 to TRBJ1-4; 7 bases are a match to TRBD1. The CDR3 has 14 amino acids. The CDR3 is CASRPTGVGEKRFF. DNA for the CDR3: TGTGCCAGCAGACCCACAGGGGTAGGGGAAAAACGGTTTTTT.

The chain combines TRBV6-5 with TRBJ1-6, with a weak D call TRBD1 (6 bases). The CDR3 covers 16 residues. Trimming took off 7 bases at V and 8 bases at J, with 21 bases between the two ends. The germline gives CDR1 MNHEY, CDR2 SVGAGI. CDR3 loop: CASTPGTPAPYSPLHF. In DNA form, the CDR3 reads TGTGCCAGCACCCCCGGGACACCCGCCCCATATTCACCCCTCCACTTT.

About this clonotype itself: This may be a read error: a much more frequent sequence differs by one nucleotide. The chain links TRBV5-1 to TRBJ2-1; 9 bases map to TRBD2. The CDR3 has 17 amino acids. Losses at the gene ends were 4 bases for V and 5 bases for J; bases not matched to a gene: 13. In germline, CDR1 is SGHRS, CDR2 YFSETQ. CDR3 sequence: CASSARGAIAGDNEQFF. The CDR3, as DNA: TGCGCCAGCAGCGCCAGGGGGGCGATAGCGGGAGACAATGAGCAGTTCTTC.

The chain uses TRBV20-1 and TRBJ2-3, with 7 nucleotides matching TRBD1. The CDR3 totals 12 residues. The J segment lost 3 bases and the V segment lost 8 bases, leaving 5 bases of the junction unmatched. Germline values: CDR1 DFQATT, CDR2 SNEGSKA (reference sequence). In nucleotides, the CDR3 is TGCAGTCCGAAACAGGGGACAGATACGCAGTATTTT. Its protein product is CSPKQGTDTQYF.

This clonotype was observed at least ten times. J is TRBJ2-1 and V is TRBV5-5; perhaps D is TRBD1 or TRBD2 (6 bases each). V lost 6 bases, J lost 5 bases, and 15 bases lay in between. CDR1 and CDR2 (germline): SGHKS, YYEKEE (reference sequence). The CDR3 is made up of 14 amino acids. CDR3 protein: CASTIKGGDNEQFF. The CDR3 DNA reads as TGTGCCAGCACCATCAAGGGGGGTGACAATGAGCAGTTCTTC. Drawing the rest from reference TRBV5-5 and TRBJ2-1, the complete variable domain is DAGVTQSPTHLIKTRGQQVTLRCSPISGHKSVSWYQQVLGQGPQFIFQYYEKEERGRGNFPDRFSARQFPNYSSELNVNALLLGDSALYLCASTIKGGDNEQFFGPGTRLTVL.

At least ten counts were recorded for this clonotype. This chain links TRBV15 with TRBJ2-3; TRBD2 is a possible D gene (6 bases). The V gene's germline CDR1 is LNHNV and CDR2 YYDKDF (reference sequence). V was shortened by 0 bases and J by 8 bases, with 12 bases between the two germline ends. The CDR3 loop spans 14 amino acids. In nucleotides, the CDR3 is TGTGCCACCAGCAGAGATCGGGGGTCTGGTACGCAGTATTTT. It codes for CATSRDRGSGTQYF.

This clonotype was recorded a few times. This chain connects TRBV6-5 to TRBJ1-1; 7 positions match TRBD1. Per the germline V gene, CDR1 is MNHEY and CDR2 is SVGAGI. J lost 5 bases, V lost 6 bases, and 6 bases had no gene match. The CDR3 totals 13 residues. The CDR3 sequence: CASRRTGGTEAFF. CDR3 nucleotide sequence: TGTGCCAGCAGGAGGACAGGTGGGACTGAAGCTTTCTTT.

This clonotype was seen a few times. The rearrangement uses TRBV5-1 and TRBJ2-5, with D unresolved. The CDR3 is 14 amino acids. V was clipped by 4 bases and J by 5 bases, with 15 bases between them. The germline gives CDR1 SGHRS, CDR2 YFSETQ. The CDR3 protein is CASSLGSLKETQYF. CDR3 sequence (DNA): TGCGCCAGCAGCCTCGGGTCATTGAAGGAGACCCAGTACTTC. Looking up the rest from reference TRBV5-1 and TRBJ2-5 gives the full variable domain: KAGVTQTPRYLIKTRGQQVTLSCSPISGHRSVSWYQQTPGQGLQFLFEYFSETQRNKGNFPGRFSGRQFSNSRSEMNVSTLELGDSALYLCASSLGSLKETQYFGPGTRLLVL.

This clonotype was found once. The chain couples TRBV19 to TRBJ2-3; D is possibly TRBD2 (5 bases). V lost 7 bases and J 2 bases, leaving 19 bases between the germline ends. The germline V gene encodes CDR1 LNHDA and CDR2 SQIVND (reference sequence). This CDR3 comprises 16 residues. This CDR3 is CASTNTGKRVTDTQYF. The CDR3 region has the DNA TGTGCCAGTACCAACACGGGGAAGCGCGTCACAGATACGCAGTATTTT.

This clonotype was seen at least ten times. The CDR3, as DNA: TGCAGCGGTACGACAGGAAACTATGGCTACACCTTC. Its translation is CSGTTGNYGYTF. J is TRBJ1-2 and V is TRBV29-1; D is perhaps TRBD1 (6 bases). Germline V CDR1 and CDR2: SQVTM, ANQGSEA. CDR3 length equals 12 residues. V was trimmed by 7 bases and J by 2 bases, leaving 11 bases between them.

The chain joins TRBV5-1 to TRBJ2-1; D gene uncertain. CDR1 SGHRS and CDR2 YFSETQ come from the germline V gene. The V end lost 2 bases, the J end lost 3 bases, and 6 bases lay between the germline ends. The CDR3 is 13 amino acids. The CDR3 coding sequence is TGCGCCAGCAGCTTTACAGACTACAATGAGCAGTTCTTC. This encodes CASSFTDYNEQFF.

This clonotype was counted at least ten times. This CDR3 is CSASPGTLSNQPQHF. The CDR3 DNA sequence: TGCAGTGCTAGCCCCGGGACCCTTAGCAATCAGCCCCAGCATTTT. The chain couples TRBV20-1 to TRBJ1-5; maybe TRBD1 (5 bases). Trimming cost V 3 bases and J 0 bases, with 12 bases left between them. The V gene's germline CDR1 is DFQATT and CDR2 SNEGSKA (reference sequence). The CDR3 consists of 15 residues.

As for this clonotype: A much larger clone differs from this one at a single base, so this may be a read error. The chain carries TRBV27 and TRBJ2-1; the match to TRBD2 covers 11 bases. Looked up from germline, CDR1 is MNHEY and CDR2 is SMNVEV (reference sequence). Germline trimming cut 10 bases from V and 4 bases from J; bases unmatched to any gene: 3. The CDR3 totals 13 residues. CDR3 sequence reads: CATGTSGYNEQFF. CDR3 DNA: TGTGCCACCGGGACTAGCGGATACAATGAGCAGTTCTTC.

Remarks on this clonotype: A read error may explain this, as a much larger clone is one base away. The chain employs TRBV20-1 and TRBJ2-1; TRBD2 matches 10 bases. J lost 6 bases, V lost 2 bases, and 4 bases had no gene match. Germline V gene sequence: CDR1 DFQATT, CDR2 SNEGSKA (reference sequence). This CDR3 is built from 14 residues. The CDR3 spells CSARKLAGSNEQFF. The CDR3 bases are TGCAGTGCTAGAAAACTAGCGGGGAGCAATGAGCAGTTCTTC.

This rearrangement joins TRBV7-2 to TRBJ2-7; 8 bases line up with TRBD1. V gave up 4 bases and J gave up 6 bases; unmatched junction bases: 11. The germline V gene has CDR1 SGHTA and CDR2 FQGNSA. CDR3 length: 15 amino acids. CDR3 in amino acids: CASSSRRTGGSEQYF. The CDR3 coding sequence is TGTGCCAGCAGCTCAAGGCGTACAGGGGGTAGCGAGCAGTACTTC.

V and J are TRBV5-1 and TRBJ2-3; the D gene is possibly TRBD2 (6 bases). The V and J ends lost 1 base and 5 bases respectively, with 8 bases between them. The CDR3 extends over 13 amino acids. The V gene's germline CDR1 is SGHRS and CDR2 YFSETQ. DNA of the CDR3: TGCGCCAGCAGCTTGAGGCGGGGAGATACGCAGTATTTT. The encoded protein is CASSLRRGDTQYF.

This clonotype was detected ten times or more. The J gene is TRBJ2-5, the V gene TRBV3-1, with 7 bases that match TRBD2. The CDR3 is 15 residues long. Germline V lookup: CDR1 LGHDT, CDR2 YNNKEL (reference sequence). V lost 4 bases and J lost 5; bases outside the gene matches: 10. The CDR3 is CASSLQPGLRETQYF. CDR3 sequence (DNA): TGTGCCAGCAGCCTCCAGCCGGGACTAAGGGAGACCCAGTACTTC.

This clonotype was detected many times. The V gene is TRBV27, the J gene TRBJ1-5; 7 nucleotides align to TRBD1. With V trimmed by 6 bases and J by 0 bases, 5 bases remained unmatched. In germline, CDR1 is MNHEY, CDR2 SMNVEV (reference sequence). The CDR3 totals 15 residues. DNA for the CDR3: TGTGCCAGCAGGCTGGGACAGTATAGCAATCAGCCCCAGCATTTT. Its protein product is CASRLGQYSNQPQHF.

A single count supports this clonotype. This rearrangement joins TRBV7-3 to TRBJ2-5, with 10 nucleotides matching TRBD1. The DNA end is a closer match to TRBJ2-7, so the J assignment may be wrong. Germline V gene lookup returns CDR1 SGHTA and CDR2 FQGTGA. CDR3 size: 13 residues. Written as DNA, the CDR3 is TGTGCCAGCAGCCACGGACAGGGGGGCGAGCAGTACTTC. This translates into CASSHGQGGEQYF.

Regarding this clonotype: A much larger clone lies one base from this, so it may be a read error. The chain has TRBV4-1 and TRBJ2-7; weak D call: TRBD2 (5 bases). The germline gives CDR1 MGHRA, CDR2 YSYEKL. CDR3 size: 15 residues. The V end was cut by 2 bases, the J end by 10 bases, with 21 bases between. CDR3 residues: CASSQSPGEREAQYF. The CDR3, as DNA: TGCGCCAGCAGCCAAAGTCCTGGGGAGAGAGAGGCCCAGTACTTC.